The 25 T cell receptor beta chains below come from one sample, sequenced in a study of T cells in Graves' hyperthyroidism and ophthalmopathy. TCR beta CDR3 regions were amplified from RNA transcripts. An initial round of RT-PCR targeting the TCR CDR3 relied on the HTBI primer set. TCRdb reanalysed the multiplex PCR reads using MiXCR and keeps one entry per CDR3 protein. The data show about 320,000 distinct CDR3 sequences, 16% seen once. Sequences were obtained from blood. Source of these receptors: a man aged 25 to 40 with Graves' hyperthyroidism.

This clonotype was recorded at least ten times. The rearrangement uses TRBV12-3 or TRBV12-4 and TRBJ2-1; 11 bases match TRBD2. The CDR3 covers 17 residues. Trimming cost V 4 bases and J 1 base; bases outside gene matches: 6. The CDR3 sequence is CASSSPGLAGSYNEQFF. The DNA of the CDR3 is TGTGCCAGCAGTTCCCCCGGACTAGCGGGTTCCTACAATGAGCAGTTCTTC.

The chain uses TRBV9 and TRBJ2-1; D remains unclear. The V gene's germline CDR1 is SGDLS and CDR2 YYNGEE. The CDR3 runs 13 residues. V lost 4 bases to trimming and J lost 7 bases, with 12 bases between them. The CDR3: CASSPQVGNEQFF. In DNA, the CDR3 is TGTGCCAGCAGCCCCCAGGTCGGAAATGAGCAGTTCTTC. The whole variable domain, remainder taken from reference TRBV9 and TRBJ2-1, is DSGVTQTPKHLITATGQRVTLRCSPRSGDLSVYWYQQSLDQGLQFLIQYYNGEERAKGNILERFSAQQFPDLHSELNLSSLELGDSALYFCASSPQVGNEQFFGPGTRLTVL.

The chain has TRBV12-3 or TRBV12-4 and TRBJ1-1; 7 bases map to TRBD1. The junction had 16 bases not matched to a gene; V was cut back by 6 bases and J by 0 bases. The CDR3 contains 18 residues. The CDR3 reads CASSQSAGQGGMNTEAFF. The DNA for the CDR3 is TGTGCCAGCAGCCAATCGGCAGGGCAGGGGGGAATGAACACTGAAGCTTTCTTT.

There are many counts of this clonotype. The chain uses TRBV30 and TRBJ2-3, with no clear D. In germline, CDR1 is GTSNPN, CDR2 SVGIG (reference sequence). The length of the CDR3 is 11 residues. The V end lost 1 base, the J end lost 5 bases, and 4 bases lay between the germline ends. CDR3 amino acids: CAWSGGDTQYF. CDR3 DNA: TGTGCCTGGAGTGGAGGAGATACGCAGTATTTT.

The chain is built from TRBV2 and TRBJ2-3; D possibly matches TRBD1 or TRBD2 (5 bases each). Germline V CDR1 and CDR2: SNHLY, FYNNEI. The CDR3 has 12 amino acids. Trimming shortened V by 8 bases and J by 4 bases, and 10 bases separated the two germline ends. The CDR3 region is CASHGAPDTQYF. The CDR3 nucleotides read TGTGCCAGCCACGGGGCTCCAGATACGCAGTATTTT.

This clonotype was counted many times. CDR3 residues: CASSVDRGRGGYTF. CDR3 in DNA: TGTGCCAGCAGCGTAGACAGGGGGCGAGGTGGCTACACCTTC. This chain joins TRBV13 and TRBJ1-2, with 10 bases fitting TRBD1. Germline CDR1 reads PRHDT; CDR2 reads FYEKMQ (reference sequence). The CDR3 is 14 residues long. Unmatched junction bases numbered 7, after V lost 5 bases and J lost 7 bases.

This clonotype came up many times. The rearrangement joins TRBV30 to TRBJ2-1, with 8 bases aligning to TRBD2. The ends lost 2 bases at V and 5 bases at J; junction bases unmatched: 8. The CDR3 runs 15 residues. Germline lookup yields CDR1 GTSNPN and CDR2 SVGIG (reference sequence). The CDR3 is CAWSPLSGNDNEQFF. CDR3 nucleotides: TGTGCCTGGAGTCCGCTTAGCGGGAACGACAATGAGCAGTTCTTC.

The CDR3 coding sequence is TGTGCCAGCCAGGGGGAGGCCTACGAGCAGTACTTC. It codes for CASQGEAYEQYF. V gene TRBV28 combines with J gene TRBJ2-7; D might be TRBD1 (7 bases). Germline CDR1 is MDHEN and CDR2 is SYDVKM. The CDR3 sequence is 12 residues long. Trimming took 8 bases from V and 2 from J, leaving 10 bases between them. Full variable domain (outside the CDR3, taken from reference TRBV28 and TRBJ2-7): DVKVTQSSRYLVKRTGEKVFLECVQDMDHENMFWYRQDPGLGLRLIYFSYDVKMKEKGDIPEGYSVSREKKERFSLILESASTNQTSMYLCASQGEAYEQYFGPGTRLTVT.

There are many counts of this clonotype. In nucleotides, the CDR3 is TGTGCCAGCAGCCCCAGACTAGCGGGGCTCCGCTGGGAGACCCAGTACTTC. This gives the protein CASSPRLAGLRWETQYF. The rearrangement links TRBV3-1 to TRBJ2-5, with 11 nucleotides matching TRBD2. The V gene end was trimmed by 4 bases and the J gene end by 5 bases; junction bases not matched to a gene: 12. Germline assignment: CDR1 LGHDT and CDR2 YNNKEL (reference sequence). The CDR3 contains 17 residues.

The rearrangement joins TRBV10-1 to TRBJ1-1; D is uncertain. V lost 6 bases, J lost 1 base, and 15 bases lay in between. This CDR3 region has 15 residues. Looked up from germline, CDR1 is WNHNN and CDR2 is SYGVQD (reference sequence). CDR3 sequence: CASRSAGGGNTEAFF. CDR3 sequence (DNA): TGCGCCAGCAGATCTGCAGGAGGAGGGAACACTGAAGCTTTCTTT.

A remark on this clonotype: An end of the junction differs from the germline gene, which may be a read error. This chain uses TRBV24-1 with TRBJ2-7; D unresolved. This CDR3 region has 13 residues. Germline V CDR1 and CDR2: KGHDR, SFDVKD. Written as DNA, the CDR3 is TGTGCCACCAGTGATCCTTGGTCCTACGAGCAGCACTTC. Its translation is CATSDPWSYEQHF.

This clonotype was seen more than once but under ten times. This sequence joins TRBV12-3 or TRBV12-4 and TRBJ1-1; D unresolved. The CDR3 spans 15 residues. Trimming took 6 bases from V and 0 from J, leaving 14 bases between them. This CDR3 reads CASSPPGVVNTEAFF. DNA of the CDR3: TGTGCCAGCAGCCCCCCTGGGGTAGTGAACACTGAAGCTTTCTTT.

V gene TRBV4-1 combines with J gene TRBJ2-1, with 14 positions matching TRBD2. Losses at the gene ends were 4 bases for V and 8 bases for J; bases not matched to a gene: 4. The CDR3 length is 15 residues. Germline V gene data show CDR1 as MGHRA and CDR2 as YSYEKL. Here the CDR3 reads CASSPGTSGSYEQFF. Written as DNA, the CDR3 is TGCGCCAGCAGCCCCGGGACTAGCGGGAGCTATGAGCAGTTCTTC.

This clonotype was detected many times. The CDR3: CATSDMDRGEETQYF. CDR3 in DNA: TGTGCCACCAGTGATATGGACAGGGGCGAAGAGACCCAGTACTTC. This chain connects TRBV24-1 to TRBJ2-5, with TRBD1 identical over 9 bases. V was clipped by 3 bases and J by 3 bases; unmatched bases: 4. Germline lookup yields CDR1 KGHDR and CDR2 SFDVKD. The CDR3 consists of 15 residues.

Worth noting for this clonotype: A much larger clone differs by one base, so this may be a read error. The chain combines TRBV28 with TRBJ1-1; D not resolved. Trimming removed 6 bases from V and 11 bases from J, with 13 bases in between. This CDR3 contains 11 residues. In germline, CDR1 is MDHEN, CDR2 SYDVKM. CDR3 in DNA: TGTGCCAGCAGCCGTATAACTGGCGCTTTCTTT. Amino acid sequence: CASSRITGAFF.

This clonotype was recorded many times. The chain links TRBV18 to TRBJ1-2, with D hard to call. The V and J ends lost 4 bases and 2 bases respectively, with 8 bases between them. The germline gives CDR1 KGHSH, CDR2 LQKENI. The CDR3 is made up of 13 amino acids. CDR3 region: CASSQDGNYGYTF. CDR3 nucleotide sequence: TGTGCCAGCTCACAGGACGGGAACTATGGCTACACCTTC. Looking up the rest from reference TRBV18 and TRBJ1-2 gives the full variable domain: NAGVMQNPRHLVRRRGQEARLRCSPMKGHSHVYWYRQLPEEGLKFMVYLQKENIIDESGMPKERFSAEFPKEGPSILRIQQVVRGDSAAYFCASSQDGNYGYTFGSGTRLTVV.

This clonotype has a count of ten or more. The chain is built from TRBV6-1 and TRBJ2-7; D perhaps matches TRBD2 (5 bases). The CDR3 is 13 residues long. CDR1 MNHNS and CDR2 SASEGT come from the germline V gene. The V end was cut by 7 bases, the J end by 7 bases, with 17 bases between. DNA of the CDR3: TGTGCCAGCACACCCGCGAGGGTGGGGGAGCAGTACTTC. As protein: CASTPARVGEQYF.

This clonotype was counted at least ten times. The chain uses TRBV3-1 and TRBJ2-2; no reliable D call. The V end lost 3 bases, the J end lost 4 bases, and 0 bases lay between the germline ends. CDR3 length: 11 amino acids. Germline CDR1 is LGHDT and CDR2 is YNNKEL (reference sequence). CDR3 nucleotide sequence: TGTGCCAGCAGCCACACCGGGGAGCTGTTTTTT. Residues: CASSHTGELFF.

This clonotype has a handful of counts. The chain carries TRBV28 and TRBJ2-7; 11 bases map to TRBD2. After removal of 4 bases from V and 0 bases from J, the junction contained 14 bases not matched to a gene. Germline CDR1 and CDR2: MDHEN and SYDVKM. This CDR3 region has 19 residues. CDR3 in amino acids: CASSSPSQLAGVGSYEQYF. As DNA, the CDR3 is TGTGCCAGCAGTTCCCCTTCCCAACTAGCGGGAGTGGGCTCCTACGAGCAGTACTTC. The whole variable domain, remainder taken from reference TRBV28 and TRBJ2-7, is DVKVTQSSRYLVKRTGEKVFLECVQDMDHENMFWYRQDPGLGLRLIYFSYDVKMKEKGDIPEGYSVSREKKERFSLILESASTNQTSMYLCASSSPSQLAGVGSYEQYFGPGTRLTVT.

This clonotype was seen a handful of times. The J gene is TRBJ2-3, the V gene TRBV6-1; D is possibly TRBD1 (6 bases). Trimming pared 3 bases from V and 1 base from J, leaving 11 bases between. Looked up from germline, CDR1 is MNHNS and CDR2 is SASEGT. The CDR3 contains 15 residues. CDR3 DNA: TGTGCCAGCAGTGACCAGGACAGACGCACAGATACGCAGTATTTT. Protein sequence: CASSDQDRRTDTQYF.

This clonotype has ten or more counts. The gene calls are TRBV5-1 and TRBJ1-1; 7 bases fit TRBD1. CDR1 is SGHRS, CDR2 YFSETQ, per germline. Germline trimming cut 1 base from V and 6 bases from J; bases unmatched to any gene: 6. This CDR3 contains 14 residues. The CDR3 loop reads CASSLTGEWAEAFF. The CDR3 region has the DNA TGCGCCAGCAGCTTGACAGGGGAATGGGCTGAAGCTTTCTTT.

This clonotype was counted many times. CDR3 in amino acids: CASSLEAREAFF. In DNA, the CDR3 is TGTGCCAGCAGCTTAGAGGCCCGAGAAGCTTTCTTT. V and J are TRBV7-9 and TRBJ1-1, with no clear D. This CDR3 is built from 12 residues. The V and J ends lost 1 base and 8 bases respectively, with 8 bases between them. CDR1 and CDR2 from the germline V gene are SEHNR and FQNEAQ (reference sequence).

In its sample, this clonotype was seen many times. This chain joins TRBV7-9 and TRBJ2-5, with TRBD2 matching 10 bases. The V and J ends lost 2 bases and 3 bases, in that order; junction bases with no gene match: 3. The germline V gene encodes CDR1 SEHNR and CDR2 FQNEAQ (reference sequence). This CDR3 is built from 15 residues. CDR3 in DNA: TGTGCCAGCAGCTTACTAGCGGGAGAGGAAGAGACCCAGTACTTC. Residues: CASSLLAGEEETQYF.

The chain is built from TRBV5-4 and TRBJ1-1; 9 bases are a match to TRBD1. Per the germline V gene, CDR1 is SGHNT and CDR2 is YYREEE (reference sequence). There are 16 residues in the CDR3. Unmatched junction bases numbered 10, after V lost 5 bases and J lost 2 bases. The CDR3 DNA reads as TGTGCCAGCAGACCCCGGGACAGGGCTTTTAACACTGAAGCTTTCTTT. It yields the protein CASRPRDRAFNTEAFF.

This clonotype was recorded a few times. The rearrangement uses TRBV30 and TRBJ2-2; 8 positions match TRBD2. Germline CDR1 GTSNPN, CDR2 SVGIG (reference sequence). This CDR3 has 12 residues. V shed 7 bases, J shed 3 bases, and the junction held 1 base outside the gene matches. The CDR3 reads CASGGDTGELFF. CDR3 DNA sequence: TGTGCCTCGGGAGGGGACACCGGGGAGCTGTTTTTT.